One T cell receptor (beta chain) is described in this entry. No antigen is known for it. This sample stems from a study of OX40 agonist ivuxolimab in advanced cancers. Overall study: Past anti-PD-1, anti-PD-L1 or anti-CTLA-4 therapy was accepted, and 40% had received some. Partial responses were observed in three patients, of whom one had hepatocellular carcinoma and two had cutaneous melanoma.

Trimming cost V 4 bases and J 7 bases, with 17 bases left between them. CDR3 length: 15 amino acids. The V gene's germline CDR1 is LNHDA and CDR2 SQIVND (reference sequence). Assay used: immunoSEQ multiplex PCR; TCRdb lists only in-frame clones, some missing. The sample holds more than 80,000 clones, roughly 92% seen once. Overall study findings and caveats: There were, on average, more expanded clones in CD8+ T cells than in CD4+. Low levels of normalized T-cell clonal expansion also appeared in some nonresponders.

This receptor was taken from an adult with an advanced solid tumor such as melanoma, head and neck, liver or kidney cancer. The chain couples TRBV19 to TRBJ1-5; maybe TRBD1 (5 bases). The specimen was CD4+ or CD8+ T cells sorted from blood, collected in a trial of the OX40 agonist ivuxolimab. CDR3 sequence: CASSTFDSAGQPQHF. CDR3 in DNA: TGTGCCAGTAGTACCTTTGACAGTGCCGGGCAGCCCCAGCATTTT.